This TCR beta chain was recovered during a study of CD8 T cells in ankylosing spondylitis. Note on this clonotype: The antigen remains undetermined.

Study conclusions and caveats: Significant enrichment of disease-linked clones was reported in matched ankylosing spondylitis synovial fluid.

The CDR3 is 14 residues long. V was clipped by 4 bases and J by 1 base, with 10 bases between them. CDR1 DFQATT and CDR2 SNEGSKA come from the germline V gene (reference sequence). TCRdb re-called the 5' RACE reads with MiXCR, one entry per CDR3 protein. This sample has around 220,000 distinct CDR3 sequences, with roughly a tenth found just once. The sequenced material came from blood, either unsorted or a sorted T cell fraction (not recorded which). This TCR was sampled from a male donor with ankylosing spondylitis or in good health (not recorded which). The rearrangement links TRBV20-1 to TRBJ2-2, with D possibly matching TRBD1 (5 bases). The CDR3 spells CSATAGQNTGELFF. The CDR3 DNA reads TGCAGTGCTACGGCAGGGCAGAACACCGGGGAGCTGTTTTTT.